Listed here are 31 T cell receptor beta chains from one sample, sequenced in a study of blood T cell repertoires in COVID-19. Sequenced by immunoSEQ multiplex PCR; TCRdb stores in-frame clones only, minus some. The sample has roughly 70,000 clones, roughly 90% seen once. The sequenced sample consisted of peripheral blood. Receptors were obtained from an older man with active or convalescent COVID-19.

V gene TRBV2 combines with J gene TRBJ1-3; D possibly corresponds to TRBD1 (6 bases). This CDR3 comprises 15 residues. The V and J ends lost 6 bases and 0 bases respectively, with 12 bases between them. Germline loops: CDR1 SNHLY, CDR2 FYNNEI. For the CDR3, the DNA is TGTGCCAGCAGGGCAACAGGGAACTCTGGAAACACCATATATTTT. Its translation: CASRATGNSGNTIYF.

V usage is TRBV6-1 and J usage is TRBJ2-2, with 8 positions matching TRBD1. Looked up from germline, CDR1 is MNHNS and CDR2 is SASEGT. J gave up 2 bases and V 1 base, and 6 bases lay outside the gene matches. This CDR3 has 17 amino acids. CDR3 residues: CASSEGGRGRNTGELFF. Here the CDR3 DNA reads TGTGCCAGCAGTGAAGGAGGCAGGGGGCGTAACACCGGGGAGCTGTTTTTT.

The chain uses TRBV6-6 and TRBJ1-2; 8 bases are shared with TRBD1. CDR1 MNHNY and CDR2 SVGAGI come from the germline V gene (reference sequence). The CDR3 runs 15 residues. V was clipped by 6 bases and J by 0 bases; unmatched bases: 6. The CDR3 nucleotides are TGTGCCAGCAGGAAGGACAGGGAACCTAACTATGGCTACACCTTC. This codes for CASRKDREPNYGYTF.

This chain links TRBV27 with TRBJ2-7; D may be TRBD1 (5 bases). The CDR3 is 14 amino acids. Germline V lookup: CDR1 MNHEY, CDR2 SMNVEV (reference sequence). Trimming removed 2 bases from V and 2 bases from J, with 10 bases in between. Written as DNA, the CDR3 is TGTGCCAGCAGTTTAAATGGGGCCCCCTACGAGCAGTACTTC. Translated, it gives CASSLNGAPYEQYF.

The CDR3: CASSQEGPGTGELFF. The DNA of the CDR3 is TGTGCCAGCAGCCAAGAGGGGCCAGGCACCGGGGAGCTGTTTTTT. This chain links TRBV3-1 (or the pseudogene TRBV3-2) with TRBJ2-2; the D gene is possibly TRBD1 (5 bases). V lost 0 bases and J lost 4, with 9 bases in between. Germline V gene data show CDR1 as LGHDT and CDR2 as YNNKEL (reference sequence). The CDR3 spans 15 residues.

This clone showed up just once. V usage is TRBV6-5 and J usage is TRBJ1-2; 9 nucleotides align to TRBD1. After removal of 6 bases from V and 7 bases from J, the junction contained 6 bases not matched to a gene. This CDR3 region has 13 residues. Germline V gene data show CDR1 as MNHEY and CDR2 as SVGAGI. The chain's CDR3 is CASSQDRGSGYTF. The CDR3 DNA reads TGTGCCAGCAGCCAGGACAGGGGAAGTGGCTACACCTTC.

V is TRBV5-1 and J is TRBJ2-3; the match to TRBD2 covers 10 bases. V shed 1 base, J shed 5 bases, and the junction held 7 bases outside the gene matches. This CDR3 spans 16 amino acids. Germline values: CDR1 SGHRS, CDR2 YFSETQ. CDR3 amino acids: CASSLPLAGEGDTQYF. CDR3 nucleotides: TGCGCCAGCAGCTTGCCCCTAGCGGGGGAGGGAGATACGCAGTATTTT.

The rearrangement uses TRBV18 and TRBJ2-7; a possible D gene is TRBD1 (5 bases). The CDR3 has 15 amino acids. Per germline, CDR1 KGHSH and CDR2 LQKENI. Trimming removed 3 bases at V and 4 bases at J, with 16 bases between. The chain's CDR3 is CASSPARAVIYEQYF. In DNA form, the CDR3 reads TGTGCCAGCTCACCCGCCAGGGCGGTGATTTACGAGCAGTACTTC.

A few counts support this clone. V and J are TRBV10-3 and TRBJ2-6, with 11 positions matching TRBD1. Trimming at V came to 0 bases and at J to 4 bases, leaving 2 bases not matched to a gene. The germline gives CDR1 ENHRY, CDR2 SYGVKD. This CDR3 has 17 residues. CDR3 residues: CAISESDRGRGANVLTF. The CDR3 nucleotides read TGTGCCATCAGTGAGTCGGACAGGGGGCGAGGGGCCAACGTCCTGACTTTC.

V is TRBV27 and J is TRBJ2-5; D remains ambiguous. The CDR3 consists of 16 residues. Trimming took off 3 bases at V and 5 bases at J, with 19 bases between the two ends. Per the germline V gene, CDR1 is MNHEY and CDR2 is SMNVEV (reference sequence). CDR3 nucleotide sequence: TGTGCCAGCAGTTTGGTCCCTAGAGCCTCGTTGGAGACCCAGTACTTC. Amino acids: CASSLVPRASLETQYF.

This chain joins TRBV7-9 and TRBJ2-1, with 7 nucleotides matching TRBD1. The J segment lost 2 bases and the V segment lost 8 bases, leaving 3 bases of the junction unmatched. The CDR3 has 13 residues. The germline CDR1 and CDR2 sequences are SEHNR and FQNEAQ (reference sequence). CDR3 nucleotide sequence: TGTGCCAGCGGACAGGTCCCCTACAATGAGCAGTTCTTC. Protein: CASGQVPYNEQFF.

The chain joins TRBV5-1 to TRBJ1-3; D gene ambiguous. Germline-derived CDR1 and CDR2 are SGHRS and YFSETQ. V dropped 4 bases and J dropped 0 bases, with 14 bases sitting between them. The CDR3 length is 16 residues. CDR3 loop: CASSPTGPISGNTIYF. The CDR3 DNA sequence: TGCGCCAGCAGCCCAACGGGTCCGATCTCTGGAAACACCATATATTTT.

This clone has only one observation. V and J are TRBV19 and TRBJ1-5, with 7 bases fitting TRBD1. The CDR3 contains 17 residues. CDR1 is LNHDA and CDR2 is SQIVND in the germline V gene (reference sequence). V was pared by 6 bases and J by 4 bases, with 15 bases of the junction left unmatched. The CDR3 region is CASSPPRRDSLNQPQHF. The CDR3 region has the DNA TGTGCCAGTAGCCCTCCTCGAAGGGACAGCCTTAATCAGCCCCAGCATTTT.

The chain has TRBV5-1 and TRBJ2-7, with 8 bases fitting TRBD1. This CDR3 contains 16 residues. Germline-derived CDR1 and CDR2 are SGHRS and YFSETQ. With 3 bases clipped from V and 7 bases from J, the junction kept 15 bases outside the gene matches. DNA of the CDR3: TGCGCCAGCAGCTCTCCCCTCGGGACAGGACGGGATGAGCAGTACTTC. Amino acid sequence: CASSSPLGTGRDEQYF.

The rearrangement joins TRBV19 to TRBJ2-3; 9 bases are a match to TRBD2. The V segment lost 5 bases and the J segment 6 bases; nucleotides outside the gene matches: 6. CDR3 length: 14 residues. Germline V gene data show CDR1 as LNHDA and CDR2 as SQIVND (reference sequence). The DNA of the CDR3 is TGTGCCAGTAGTTTTAGCGGGAGAAGGGATACGCAGTATTTT. This gives the protein CASSFSGRRDTQYF.

The rearrangement links TRBV10-1 to TRBJ1-1; a possible D gene is TRBD1 (5 bases). V lost 0 bases and J lost 4, with 9 bases in between. Germline V gene lookup returns CDR1 WNHNN and CDR2 SYGVQD (reference sequence). The CDR3 has 14 residues. Here the CDR3 DNA reads TGCGCCAGCAGTGAGTCCGGGGGTAGCACTGAAGCTTTCTTT. This codes for CASSESGGSTEAFF.

The gene calls are TRBV2 and TRBJ1-2; 7 nucleotides align to TRBD1. Trimming removed 0 bases from V and 8 bases from J; junction bases left unmatched: 12. The germline gives CDR1 SNHLY, CDR2 FYNNEI. The CDR3 covers 16 residues. CDR3 nucleotides: TGTGCCAGCAGTGAAGCGCTTCAGACAGGGCACCTGGGCTACACCTTC. As protein: CASSEALQTGHLGYTF.

This clone was detected a few times. The chain uses TRBV19 and TRBJ2-2; TRBD2 matches 12 bases. V dropped 7 bases and J dropped 7; count of bases not matched to a gene: 10. In germline, CDR1 is LNHDA, CDR2 SQIVND (reference sequence). The CDR3 consists of 16 residues. The CDR3 sequence: CASKDPSGGAVGELFF. For the CDR3, the DNA is TGTGCCAGTAAAGATCCTAGCGGGGGGGCGGTCGGGGAGCTGTTTTTT. The whole variable domain, remainder taken from reference TRBV19 and TRBJ2-2, is DGGITQSPKYLFRKEGQNVTLSCEQNLNHDAMYWYRQDPGQGLRLIYYSQIVNDFQKGDIAEGYSVSREKKESFPLTVTSAQKNPTAFYLCASKDPSGGAVGELFFGEGSRLTVL.

This clone was seen once. The chain couples TRBV28 to TRBJ1-4; D is undetermined. The germline V gene encodes CDR1 MDHEN and CDR2 SYDVKM. The V end was cut by 4 bases, the J end by 5 bases, with 11 bases between. The CDR3 covers 14 residues. CDR3 nucleotides: TGTGCCAGCAGTTCCTTCCTCCTAAATGAAAAACTGTTTTTT. This sequence encodes CASSSFLLNEKLFF. Filled out from reference TRBV28 and TRBJ1-4, the complete variable domain reads DVKVTQSSRYLVKRTGEKVFLECVQDMDHENMFWYRQDPGLGLRLIYFSYDVKMKEKGDIPEGYSVSREKKERFSLILESASTNQTSMYLCASSSFLLNEKLFFGSGTQLSVL.

The J gene is TRBJ1-3, the V gene TRBV19; 9 bases line up with TRBD1. With 7 bases clipped from V and 0 bases from J, the junction kept 7 bases outside the gene matches. Germline V gene data show CDR1 as LNHDA and CDR2 as SQIVND (reference sequence). The CDR3 is 16 amino acids. CDR3 sequence reads: CASKPRDRDSGNTIYF. In nucleotides, the CDR3 is TGTGCCAGTAAACCTCGGGACAGGGACTCTGGAAACACCATATATTTT.

The chain links TRBV9 to TRBJ1-2; 10 bases are shared with TRBD1. In germline, CDR1 is SGDLS, CDR2 YYNGEE. Germline trimming cut 3 bases from V and 6 bases from J; bases unmatched to any gene: 14. This CDR3 is built from 17 residues. CDR3: CASSAKTRGTGVDGYTF. In DNA, the CDR3 is TGTGCCAGCAGCGCCAAAACGAGGGGGACAGGGGTGGATGGCTACACCTTC. Complete variable domain (other parts from reference TRBV9 and TRBJ1-2): DSGVTQTPKHLITATGQRVTLRCSPRSGDLSVYWYQQSLDQGLQFLIQYYNGEERAKGNILERFSAQQFPDLHSELNLSSLELGDSALYFCASSAKTRGTGVDGYTFGSGTRLTVV.

The chain combines TRBV3-1 (or the pseudogene TRBV3-2) with TRBJ2-3; maybe TRBD2 (5 bases). The germline gives CDR1 LGHDT, CDR2 YNNKEL (reference sequence). Deletions cut 2 bases from V and 1 base from J, with 10 bases between. This CDR3 has 15 residues. The CDR3 sequence is CASSQSLGGTDTQYF. For the CDR3, the DNA is TGTGCCAGCAGCCAAAGCCTCGGGGGCACAGATACGCAGTATTTT.

The V gene is TRBV2, the J gene TRBJ2-1, with TRBD1 matching 9 bases. Germline values: CDR1 SNHLY, CDR2 FYNNEI. The CDR3 covers 15 residues. J gave up 5 bases and V 6 bases, and 8 bases lay outside the gene matches. CDR3: CASSSGTGPNNEQFF. The CDR3 nucleotides read TGTGCCAGCAGCTCCGGGACAGGGCCTAACAATGAGCAGTTCTTC.

This chain connects TRBV4-2 to TRBJ2-3; 13 bases are a match to TRBD2. The CDR3 length is 20 residues. V was pared by 1 base and J by 0 bases, with 10 bases of the junction left unmatched. The germline CDR1 and CDR2 sequences are LGHNA and YNFKEQ. The CDR3 nucleotides read TGTGCCAGCAGCCAAGTGGGGACTAGCGGGGAACTCCTTAGCACAGATACGCAGTATTTT. As protein: CASSQVGTSGELLSTDTQYF.

This chain uses TRBV28 with TRBJ2-3; 7 bases map to TRBD1. Germline CDR1 MDHEN, CDR2 SYDVKM. This CDR3 contains 15 residues. Unmatched junction bases numbered 9, after V lost 5 bases and J lost 4 bases. The CDR3 bases are TGTGCCAGCAGTGCACAGGGGAGTTTTTCAGATACGCAGTATTTT. This sequence encodes CASSAQGSFSDTQYF.

CDR3 coding DNA: TGTGCCAGCTCGGCCGGGTTCTGGCGCCAAGTCTCCTACGAGCAGTACTTC. As protein: CASSAGFWRQVSYEQYF. The genes are TRBV18 and TRBJ2-7, with unresolved D. CDR1 is KGHSH, CDR2 LQKENI, per germline. V was clipped by 6 bases and J by 0 bases, with 21 bases between them. The CDR3 is 17 residues long.

The CDR3 reads CASSLLAGGHNEQFF. For the CDR3, the DNA is TGTGCCAGCTCACTGCTAGCGGGAGGTCACAATGAGCAGTTCTTC. The rearrangement links TRBV18 to TRBJ2-1, with 11 bases that match TRBD2. The germline CDR1 and CDR2 sequences are KGHSH and LQKENI. Unmatched junction bases numbered 4, after V lost 4 bases and J lost 5 bases. The CDR3 has 15 residues.

The V and J genes are TRBV6-6 and TRBJ2-7; a possible D gene is TRBD1 (5 bases). This CDR3 has 15 amino acids. The V and J ends lost 6 bases and 3 bases respectively, with 18 bases between them. The V gene's germline CDR1 is MNHNY and CDR2 SVGAGI (reference sequence). The CDR3 nucleotides read TGTGCCAGCAGCCCAACAGGTCTGTCGCACTACGAGCAGTACTTC. It encodes CASSPTGLSHYEQYF.

J is TRBJ2-2 and V is TRBV5-4; 8 bases fit TRBD2. Germline CDR1 and CDR2: SGHNT and YYREEE (reference sequence). CDR3 length: 16 residues. J was trimmed by 4 bases and V by 3 bases; bases with no gene match: 8. The DNA for the CDR3 is TGTGCCAGCAGCTACGCGGGGGGCGCGATCACCGGGGAGCTGTTTTTT. Protein: CASSYAGGAITGELFF.

The chain joins TRBV3-1 (or the pseudogene TRBV3-2) to TRBJ2-1; 7 bases match TRBD2. V lost 1 base to trimming and J lost 2 bases; unmatched junction nucleotides: 14. From germline, CDR1 is LGHDT and CDR2 YNNKEL (reference sequence). CDR3 size: 19 residues. CDR3 amino acids: CASSQAIPRSGFPYNEQFF. In DNA, the CDR3 is TGTGCCAGCAGCCAAGCTATACCGCGTAGCGGGTTCCCCTACAATGAGCAGTTCTTC.

The chain employs TRBV6-6 and TRBJ2-1; no firm D call. The germline gives CDR1 MNHNY, CDR2 SVGAGI (reference sequence). V was shortened by 4 bases and J by 3 bases, with 7 bases between the two germline ends. This CDR3 is 13 amino acids long. The CDR3 nucleotides are TGTGCCAGCAGTTGGGCCCTCTACAATGAGCAGTTCTTC. This translates into CASSWALYNEQFF.